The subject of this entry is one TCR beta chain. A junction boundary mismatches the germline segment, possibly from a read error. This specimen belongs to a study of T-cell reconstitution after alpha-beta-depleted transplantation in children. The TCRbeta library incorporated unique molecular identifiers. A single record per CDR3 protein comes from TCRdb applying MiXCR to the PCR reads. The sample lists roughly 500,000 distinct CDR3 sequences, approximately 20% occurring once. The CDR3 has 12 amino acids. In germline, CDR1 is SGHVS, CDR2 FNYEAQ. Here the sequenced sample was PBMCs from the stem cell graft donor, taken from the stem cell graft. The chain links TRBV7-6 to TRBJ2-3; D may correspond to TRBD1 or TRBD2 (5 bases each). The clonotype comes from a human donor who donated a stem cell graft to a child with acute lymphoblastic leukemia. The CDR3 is CASSLLGAPGHF. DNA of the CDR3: TGTGCCAGCAGCTTATTAGGCGCTCCGGGGCATTTT.